Detailed here is one T cell receptor beta chain. This clonotype was observed once. Its specific antigen is unknown. An end of the junction does not agree with germline; a read error may underlie this. This sample was included in a study of breast tumors, draining lymph nodes, adjacent tissues (dated by TCRdb to 2016 to 2017). Describing the broader study: In breast cancer patients, the study compared the TCR beta repertoires of tumor, adjacent nontumor tissue and axillary lymph nodes. In human breast cancer, the study set out to assess how tumor, surrounding tissue and draining lymph node repertoires relate to one another and whether T cells might be exchanged between them.

Sequencing instrument: Illumina HiSeq 2000. Multiplex PCR amplification was used to generate the TCR beta chain libraries. High-throughput sequencing was used to analyze the amplified TCR beta chain products. The raw public data were reprocessed by TCRdb itself: fastp quality trimming at Q25, MiXCR clonotype calling, in-frame beta chains only. Rows matching on CDR3 protein sequence are summarized as one entry with the most common DNA and genes. Here the sample has roughly 49,000 distinct CDR3 sequences; roughly 39% occur a single time. The top ten constitute about 10% of the sample. Via the germline V gene, CDR1 is SGHRS and CDR2 YFSETQ. Taken from cysteine to phenylalanine, the CDR3 has 15 residues. The only DNA kept is the CDR3, 45 bases in frame from the first base. Overall study outcomes, separate from this receptor: The conclusion that tumor T cells originate in lymph nodes was presented as consistent with a hypothesis rather than as directly demonstrated. The similarity between tumor and nontumor tissue repertoires was significantly greater in luminal-like breast cancer than in basal-like breast cancer. Tumors showed preferential V and J gene usage, and their T-cell repertoire diversity fell below that of lymph nodes yet above that of nontumor tissue. A scenario in which most tumor T cells derive from the lymph node and then expand within tumor tissue was judged to be consistent with the data.

The sequence was obtained from a female donor with breast cancer. Some clones in this sample may be carry-over from other donors' samples. Sequenced material: breast tumor tissue. The rearrangement joined TRBV5-1 to TRBJ2-5; TRBD1 is a weak D gene call, 5 bases matching. In nucleotide form, the sequence is TGCGCCAGCAGACCTTCAGGGCTAGGTCAAGAGATCCAGTACTTC. Its translation is CASRPSGLGQEIQYF.